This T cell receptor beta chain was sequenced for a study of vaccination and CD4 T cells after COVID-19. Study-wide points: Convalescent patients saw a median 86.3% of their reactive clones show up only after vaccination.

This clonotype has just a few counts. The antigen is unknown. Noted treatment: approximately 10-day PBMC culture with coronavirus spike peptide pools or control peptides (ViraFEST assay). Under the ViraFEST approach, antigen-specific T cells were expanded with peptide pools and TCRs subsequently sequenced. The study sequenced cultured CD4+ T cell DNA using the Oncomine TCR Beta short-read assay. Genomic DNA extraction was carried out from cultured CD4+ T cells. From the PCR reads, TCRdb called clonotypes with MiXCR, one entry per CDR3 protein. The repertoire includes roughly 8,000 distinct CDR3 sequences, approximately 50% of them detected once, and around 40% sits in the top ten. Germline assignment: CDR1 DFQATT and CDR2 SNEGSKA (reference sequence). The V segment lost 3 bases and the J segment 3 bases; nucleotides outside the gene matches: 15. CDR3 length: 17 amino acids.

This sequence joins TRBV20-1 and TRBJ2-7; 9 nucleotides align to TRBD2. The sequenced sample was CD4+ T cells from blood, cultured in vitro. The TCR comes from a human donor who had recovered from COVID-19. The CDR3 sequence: CSASPSGGTTLHYEQYF. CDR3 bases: TGCAGTGCTAGTCCCAGCGGGGGGACCACTTTACACTACGAGCAGTACTTC.